The clone carrying this T cell receptor (beta chain) was observed many times. Its matching antigen is unknown. The data stem from a study of regulatory T cells in long-lasting Graves disease. General study findings and limits: Relative to new patients (under 1,000), persistent patients exhibited greater sharing of public clonotypes (more than 2,500).

Described time point: newly diagnosed GD, antithyroid drugs for less than 3 months. Extracted PBMC RNA gave rise to the TCR library. The ends lost 3 bases at V and 2 bases at J; junction bases unmatched: 6. The CDR3 totals 16 residues. Germline CDR1 and CDR2: KGHSH and LQKENI. Arm-PCR of CDR3 regions and iRepertoire HTBI primers were used to build TCR beta libraries. A single record per CDR3 protein comes from TCRdb applying MiXCR to the multiplex PCR reads. The sample consists of 400,000 to 450,000 distinct CDR3 sequences, roughly 17% of them appearing once. In addition, the sample was reused for a study of T cells in Graves' hyperthyroidism and ophthalmopathy. Per that paper: Exclusion of patients followed from uncontrolled infection, other autoimmune disease, pregnancy or lactation.

J is TRBJ1-3 and V is TRBV18, with 8 bases fitting TRBD1. The sequence derives from a woman aged 25-40 years with Graves disease. Here the sequenced sample was peripheral blood mononuclear cells (PBMCs), taken at new diagnosis, from a patient treated with antithyroid drugs. This chain's CDR3 is CASSPNQGAAGNTIYF. CDR3 nucleotides: TGTGCCAGCTCACCTAATCAGGGGGCTGCTGGAAACACCATATATTTT.